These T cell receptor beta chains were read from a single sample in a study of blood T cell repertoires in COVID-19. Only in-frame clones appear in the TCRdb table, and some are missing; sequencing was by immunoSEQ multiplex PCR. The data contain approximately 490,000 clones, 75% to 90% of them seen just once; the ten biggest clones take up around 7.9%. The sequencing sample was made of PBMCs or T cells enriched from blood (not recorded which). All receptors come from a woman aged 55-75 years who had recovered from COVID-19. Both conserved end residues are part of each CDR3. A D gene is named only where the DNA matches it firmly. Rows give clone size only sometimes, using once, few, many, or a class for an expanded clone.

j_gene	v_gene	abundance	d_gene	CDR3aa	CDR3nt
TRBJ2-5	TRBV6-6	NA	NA	CASTSVGLARGETQYF	TGTGCCAGCACTTCCGTAGGGCTAGCTCGGGGAGAGACCCAGTACTTC
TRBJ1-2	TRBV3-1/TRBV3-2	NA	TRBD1	CASSPPGTGLYGYTF	TGTGCCAGCAGCCCTCCAGGGACAGGGCTATATGGCTACACCTTC
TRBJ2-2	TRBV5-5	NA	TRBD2	CASSPRTPGGPGELFF	TGTGCCAGCAGCCCTAGAACCCCGGGGGGTCCCGGGGAGCTGTTTTTT
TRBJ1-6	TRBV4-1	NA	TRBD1	CASSLGTGRNNSPLHF	TGCGCCAGCAGCCTCGGGACAGGGCGAAATAATTCACCCCTCCACTTT
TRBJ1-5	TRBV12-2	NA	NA	CASRLASKTGGSNQPQHF	TGTGCAAGTCGCTTAGCGTCTAAGACAGGGGGGAGCAATCAGCCCCAGCATTTT
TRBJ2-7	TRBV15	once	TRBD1	CATSPQGAVYEQYF	TGTGCCACCAGCCCTCAGGGGGCTGTCTACGAGCAGTACTTC
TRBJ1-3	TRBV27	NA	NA	CASSRTAAGNTIYF	TGTGCCAGCAGTAGGACAGCCGCTGGAAACACCATATATTTT
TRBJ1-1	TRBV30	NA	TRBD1	CAWSVRTGLPLKAFF	TGTGCCTGGAGTGTAAGGACAGGCCTCCCTCTGAAGGCTTTCTTT
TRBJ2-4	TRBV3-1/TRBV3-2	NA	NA	CASTLKKGGPGIQYF	TGTGCCAGCACCCTCAAGAAGGGGGGGCCTGGCATTCAGTACTTC
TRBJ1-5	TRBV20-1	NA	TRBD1	CSASPTGGRQPQHF	TGCAGTGCTAGTCCGACAGGGGGCCGGCAGCCCCAGCATTTT
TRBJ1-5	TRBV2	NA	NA	CASQGQVPNPQHF	TGTGCCAGCCAGGGGCAGGTCCCCAACCCCCAGCATTTT
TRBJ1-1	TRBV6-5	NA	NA	CASSYSGAKPTEAFF	TGTGCCAGCAGTTACTCGGGGGCCAAACCGACTGAAGCTTTCTTT
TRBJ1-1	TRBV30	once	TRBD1	CAWSRTGVTEAFF	TGTGCCTGGAGTAGAACAGGGGTTACTGAAGCTTTCTTT
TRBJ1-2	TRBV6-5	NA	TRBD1	CASRGYRGQNYGYTF	TGTGCCAGCAGGGGTTACAGGGGGCAAAACTATGGCTACACCTTC